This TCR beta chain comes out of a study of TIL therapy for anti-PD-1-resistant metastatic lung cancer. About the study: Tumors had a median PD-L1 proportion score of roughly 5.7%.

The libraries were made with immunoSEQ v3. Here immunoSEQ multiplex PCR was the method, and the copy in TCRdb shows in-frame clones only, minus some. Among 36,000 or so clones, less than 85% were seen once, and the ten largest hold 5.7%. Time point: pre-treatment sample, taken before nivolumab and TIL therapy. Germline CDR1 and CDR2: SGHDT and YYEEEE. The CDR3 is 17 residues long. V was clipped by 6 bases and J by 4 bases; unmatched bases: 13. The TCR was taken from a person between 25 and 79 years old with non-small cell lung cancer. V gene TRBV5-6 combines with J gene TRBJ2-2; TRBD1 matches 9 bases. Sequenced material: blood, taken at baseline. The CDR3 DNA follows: TGTGCCAGCACCTTTTACGGACAGGGGAGTAGCACCGGGGAGCTGTTTTTT. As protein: CASTFYGQGSSTGELFF.